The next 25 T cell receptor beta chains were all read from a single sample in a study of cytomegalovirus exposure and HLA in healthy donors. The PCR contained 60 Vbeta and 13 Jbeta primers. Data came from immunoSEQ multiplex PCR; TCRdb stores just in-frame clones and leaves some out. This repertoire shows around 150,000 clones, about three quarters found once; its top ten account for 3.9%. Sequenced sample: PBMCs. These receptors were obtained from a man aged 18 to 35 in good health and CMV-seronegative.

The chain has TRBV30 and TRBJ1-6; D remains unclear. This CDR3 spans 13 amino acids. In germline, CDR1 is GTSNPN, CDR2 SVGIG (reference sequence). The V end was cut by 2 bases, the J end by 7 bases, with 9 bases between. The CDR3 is CAWSRVSNSPLHF. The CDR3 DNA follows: TGTGCCTGGAGTCGGGTATCGAATTCACCCCTCCACTTT. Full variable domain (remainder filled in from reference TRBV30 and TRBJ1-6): SQTIHQWPATLVQPVGSPLSLECTVEGTSNPNLYWYRQAAGRGLQLLFYSVGIGQISSEVPQNLSASRPQDRQFILSSKKLLLSDSGFYLCAWSRVSNSPLHFGNGTRLTVT.

The CDR3 DNA is TGTGCCAGCAGCGTGACCGCGACTAGCGGTGCTTACAATGAGCAGTTCTTC. Residues: CASSVTATSGAYNEQFF. This chain uses TRBV7-2 with TRBJ2-1, with TRBD2 identical over 9 bases. Unmatched junction bases numbered 12, after V lost 5 bases and J lost 4 bases. The CDR3 extends over 17 amino acids. Germline V gene sequence: CDR1 SGHTA, CDR2 FQGNSA.

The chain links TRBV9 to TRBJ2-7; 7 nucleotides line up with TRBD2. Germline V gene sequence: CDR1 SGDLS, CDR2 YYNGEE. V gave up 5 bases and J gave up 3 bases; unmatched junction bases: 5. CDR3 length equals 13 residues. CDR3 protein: CASSGGDHYEQYF. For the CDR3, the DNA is TGTGCCAGCAGTGGGGGGGACCACTACGAGCAGTACTTC.

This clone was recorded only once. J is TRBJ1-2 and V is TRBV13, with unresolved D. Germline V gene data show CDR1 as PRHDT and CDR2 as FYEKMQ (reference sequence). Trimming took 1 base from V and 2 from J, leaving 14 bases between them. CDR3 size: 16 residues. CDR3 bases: TGTGCCAGCAGCTTAGCCCTAACGACAAAAAACTATGGCTACACCTTC. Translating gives CASSLALTTKNYGYTF.

In DNA form, the CDR3 reads TGTGCCAGCAGCAGCGAGGGACAGGGGGCAACTAATGAAAAACTGTTTTTT. Amino acid sequence: CASSSEGQGATNEKLFF. This sequence joins TRBV5-8 and TRBJ1-4; 11 nucleotides match TRBD1. V shed 4 bases and J 0 bases; nucleotides not matched to a gene: 5. Germline CDR1 SGHTS, CDR2 YDEGEE. CDR3 length: 17 residues.

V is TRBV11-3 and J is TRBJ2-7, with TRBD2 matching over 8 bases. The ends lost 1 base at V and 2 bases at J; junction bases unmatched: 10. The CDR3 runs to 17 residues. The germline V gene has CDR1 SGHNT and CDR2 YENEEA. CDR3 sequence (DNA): TGTGCCAGCAGCTTAGGCGGGGGGACCGACATTCCCTACGAGCAGTACTTC. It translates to CASSLGGGTDIPYEQYF.

CDR3 in DNA: TGTGCCAGCACCCTTCCTAGACAGACCTTTTATGGCTACACCTTC. Its protein product is CASTLPRQTFYGYTF. The gene calls are TRBV28 and TRBJ1-2, with D tentatively TRBD1 (5 bases). This CDR3 comprises 15 residues. Germline lookup yields CDR1 MDHEN and CDR2 SYDVKM. V gave up 7 bases and J gave up 5 bases, with 20 bases separating them.

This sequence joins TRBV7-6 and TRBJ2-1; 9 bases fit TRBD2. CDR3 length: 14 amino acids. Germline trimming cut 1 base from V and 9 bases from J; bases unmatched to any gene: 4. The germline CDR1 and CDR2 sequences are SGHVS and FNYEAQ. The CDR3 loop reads CASSLGLAVGEQFF. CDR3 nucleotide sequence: TGTGCCAGCAGCTTAGGACTAGCGGTTGGTGAGCAGTTCTTC.

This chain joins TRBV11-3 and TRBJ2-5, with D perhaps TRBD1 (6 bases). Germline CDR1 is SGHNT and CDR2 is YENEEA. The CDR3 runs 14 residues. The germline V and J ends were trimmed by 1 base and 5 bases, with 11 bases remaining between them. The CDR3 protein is CASSLGRGGETQYF. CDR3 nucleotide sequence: TGTGCCAGCAGCTTAGGCAGGGGTGGCGAGACCCAGTACTTC.

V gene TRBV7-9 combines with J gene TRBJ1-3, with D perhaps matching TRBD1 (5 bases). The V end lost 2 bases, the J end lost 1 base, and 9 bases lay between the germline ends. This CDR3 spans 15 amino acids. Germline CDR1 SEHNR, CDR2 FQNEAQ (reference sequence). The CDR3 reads CASSLRGPSGNTIYF. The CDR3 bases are TGTGCCAGCAGCTTAAGGGGCCCATCTGGAAACACCATATATTTT.

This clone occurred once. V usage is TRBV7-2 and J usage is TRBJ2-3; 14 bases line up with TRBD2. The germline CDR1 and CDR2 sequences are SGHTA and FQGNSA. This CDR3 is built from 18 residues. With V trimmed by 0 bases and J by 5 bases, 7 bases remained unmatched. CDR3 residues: CASSLAGRLAGGQDTQYF. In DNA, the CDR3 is TGTGCCAGCAGCTTAGCCGGCCGACTAGCGGGGGGGCAAGATACGCAGTATTTT.

The CDR3 is CASSPDTSGGANEQFF. The DNA of the CDR3 is TGTGCCAGCAGTCCAGATACTAGCGGGGGGGCCAATGAGCAGTTCTTC. The chain recombines TRBV2 with TRBJ2-1; TRBD2 aligns across 13 bases. Unmatched junction bases numbered 7, after V lost 5 bases and J lost 6 bases. This CDR3 is 16 amino acids long. CDR1 and CDR2 from the germline V gene are SNHLY and FYNNEI. The full variable domain, with the rest looked up from reference TRBV2 and TRBJ2-1, is EPEVTQTPSHQVTQMGQEVILRCVPISNHLYFYWYRQILGQKVEFLVSFYNNEISEKSEIFDDQFSVERPDGSNFTLKIRSTKLEDSAMYFCASSPDTSGGANEQFFGPGTRLTVL.

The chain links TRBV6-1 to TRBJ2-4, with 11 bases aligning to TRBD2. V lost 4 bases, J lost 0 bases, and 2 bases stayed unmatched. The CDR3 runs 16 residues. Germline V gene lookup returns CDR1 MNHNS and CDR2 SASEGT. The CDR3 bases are TGTGCCAGCAGTGGGACTAGCGGGTTAGCCAAAAACATTCAGTACTTC. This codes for CASSGTSGLAKNIQYF.

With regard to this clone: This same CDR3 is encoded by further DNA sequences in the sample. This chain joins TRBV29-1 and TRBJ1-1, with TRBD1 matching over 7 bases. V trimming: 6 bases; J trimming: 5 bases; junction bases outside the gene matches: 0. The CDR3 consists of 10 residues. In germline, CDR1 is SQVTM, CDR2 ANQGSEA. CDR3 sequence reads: CSVRGTEAFF. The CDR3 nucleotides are TGCAGCGTCAGGGGGACTGAAGCTTTCTTT.

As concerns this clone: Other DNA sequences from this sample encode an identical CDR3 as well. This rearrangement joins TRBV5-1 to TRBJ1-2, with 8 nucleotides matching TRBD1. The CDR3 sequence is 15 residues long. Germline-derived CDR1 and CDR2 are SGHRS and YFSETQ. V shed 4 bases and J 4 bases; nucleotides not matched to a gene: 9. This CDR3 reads CASSPGGTGSYGYTF. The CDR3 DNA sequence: TGCGCCAGCAGCCCGGGCGGGACAGGTAGCTATGGCTACACCTTC.

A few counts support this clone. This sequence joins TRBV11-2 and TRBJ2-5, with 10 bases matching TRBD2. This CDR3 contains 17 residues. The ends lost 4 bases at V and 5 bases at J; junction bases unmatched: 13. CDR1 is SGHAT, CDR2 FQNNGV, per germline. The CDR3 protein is CASSYSPASGGSETQYF. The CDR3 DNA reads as TGTGCCAGCAGCTATTCGCCGGCTAGCGGGGGATCCGAGACCCAGTACTTC.

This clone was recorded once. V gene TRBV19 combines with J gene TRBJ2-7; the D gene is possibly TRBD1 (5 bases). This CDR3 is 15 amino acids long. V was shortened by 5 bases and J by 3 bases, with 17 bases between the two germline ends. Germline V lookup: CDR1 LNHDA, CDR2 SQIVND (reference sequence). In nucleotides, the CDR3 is TGTGCCAGTAGTTCCCCAGAAGGGGCCCTCTACGAGCAGTACTTC. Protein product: CASSSPEGALYEQYF.

CDR3 sequence (DNA): TGTGCCAGCAGCTTTACAGCTAACCGCGTCAACGTCCTGACTTTC. Its translation is CASSFTANRVNVLTF. The V and J genes are TRBV11-2 and TRBJ2-6; no clear D. This CDR3 is 15 amino acids long. V gave up 3 bases and J gave up 9 bases, with 15 bases separating them. CDR1 is SGHAT and CDR2 is FQNNGV in the germline V gene.

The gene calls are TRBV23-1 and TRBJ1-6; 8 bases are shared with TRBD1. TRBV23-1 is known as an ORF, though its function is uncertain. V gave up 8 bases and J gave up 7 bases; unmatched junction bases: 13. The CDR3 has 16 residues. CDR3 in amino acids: CASSPPRGQANSPLHF. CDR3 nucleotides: TGCGCCAGCTCCCCACCCCGGGGACAGGCAAATTCACCCCTCCACTTT.

CDR3 coding DNA: TGTGCCAGCAGTGAAAACAGGGAAGAGACCCAGTACTTC. It translates to CASSENREETQYF. The chain has TRBV2 and TRBJ2-5; a weak D match, TRBD1 (6 bases). V lost 2 bases and J 3 bases, leaving 7 bases between the germline ends. The CDR3 has 13 residues. Germline-derived CDR1 and CDR2 are SNHLY and FYNNEI. The whole variable domain, remainder taken from reference TRBV2 and TRBJ2-5, is EPEVTQTPSHQVTQMGQEVILRCVPISNHLYFYWYRQILGQKVEFLVSFYNNEISEKSEIFDDQFSVERPDGSNFTLKIRSTKLEDSAMYFCASSENREETQYFGPGTRLLVL.

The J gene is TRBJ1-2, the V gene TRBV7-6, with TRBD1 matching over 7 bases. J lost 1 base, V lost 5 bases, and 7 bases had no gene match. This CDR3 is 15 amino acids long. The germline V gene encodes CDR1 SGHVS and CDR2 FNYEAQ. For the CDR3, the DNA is TGTGCCAGCAGCCCTCAGGGGGAGCTTAACTATGGCTACACCTTC. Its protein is CASSPQGELNYGYTF. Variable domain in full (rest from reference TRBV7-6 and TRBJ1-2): GAGVSQSPRYKVTKRGQDVALRCDPISGHVSLYWYRQALGQGPEFLTYFNYEAQQDKSGLPNDRFSAERPEGSISTLTIQRTEQRDSAMYRCASSPQGELNYGYTFGSGTRLTVV.

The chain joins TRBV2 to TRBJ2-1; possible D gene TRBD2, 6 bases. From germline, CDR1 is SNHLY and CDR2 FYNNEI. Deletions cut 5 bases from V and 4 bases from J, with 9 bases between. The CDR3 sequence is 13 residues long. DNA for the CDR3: TGTGCCAGCAGTCGGGAGACGTACAATGAGCAGTTCTTC. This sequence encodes CASSRETYNEQFF.

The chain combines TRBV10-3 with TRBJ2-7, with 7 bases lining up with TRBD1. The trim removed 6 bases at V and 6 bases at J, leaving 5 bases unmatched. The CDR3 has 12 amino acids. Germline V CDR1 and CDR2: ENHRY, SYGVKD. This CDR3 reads CAIREYRGEQYF. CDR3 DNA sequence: TGTGCCATCAGAGAATACAGGGGCGAGCAGTACTTC.

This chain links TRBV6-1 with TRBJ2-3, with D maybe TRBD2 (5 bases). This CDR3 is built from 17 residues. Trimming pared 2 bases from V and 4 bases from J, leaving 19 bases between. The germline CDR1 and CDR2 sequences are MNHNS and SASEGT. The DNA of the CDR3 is TGTGCCAGCAGTGAAATTGCAGGAGGTGGAGCGGCAGATACGCAGTATTTT. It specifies CASSEIAGGGAADTQYF.

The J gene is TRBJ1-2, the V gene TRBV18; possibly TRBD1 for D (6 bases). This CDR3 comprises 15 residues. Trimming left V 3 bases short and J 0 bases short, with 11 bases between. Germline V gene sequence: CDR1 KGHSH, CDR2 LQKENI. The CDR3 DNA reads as TGTGCCAGCTCACCTTTAGACAGGACTAACTATGGCTACACCTTC. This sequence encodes CASSPLDRTNYGYTF. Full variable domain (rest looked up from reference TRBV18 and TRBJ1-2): NAGVMQNPRHLVRRRGQEARLRCSPMKGHSHVYWYRQLPEEGLKFMVYLQKENIIDESGMPKERFSAEFPKEGPSILRIQQVVRGDSAAYFCASSPLDRTNYGYTFGSGTRLTVV.